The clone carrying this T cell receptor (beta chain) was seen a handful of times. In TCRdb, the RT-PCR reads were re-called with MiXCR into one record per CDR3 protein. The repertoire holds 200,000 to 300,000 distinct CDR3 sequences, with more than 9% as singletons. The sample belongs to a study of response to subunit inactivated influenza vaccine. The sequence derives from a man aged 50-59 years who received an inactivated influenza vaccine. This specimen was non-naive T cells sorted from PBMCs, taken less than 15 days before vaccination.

In nucleotides, the CDR3 is TGTGCCAGCAGCCAAGACCCCCCGGGATCCTACAATGAGCAGTTCTTC. Translated: CASSQDPPGSYNEQFF. The V and J genes are TRBV3-1 and TRBJ2-1, with D tentatively TRBD2 (5 bases). This CDR3 is built from 16 residues. The V gene lost 0 bases and the J gene lost 1 base, with 10 bases spanning the gap. The V gene's germline CDR1 is LGHDT and CDR2 YNNKEL (reference sequence).